This T cell receptor beta chain comes out of a study of blood T cell repertoires in COVID-19. On the study more broadly: There were acute and convalescent COVID-19 samples, and they came from the United States, Italy and Spain. The analysed material was cDNA or gDNA that came from T cells, B-cell-depleted T cells, or PBMCs.

In the authors' workflow: Counts of nucleated cells, estimated from reference gene primer amplification, were obtained. Clones were sequenced by immunoSEQ multiplex PCR, and TCRdb holds only the in-frame ones, with some missing. V and J calls and clone size come straight from that table; D and trimming were deduced from the DNA. The profile shows about 50,000 clones, 83% of them singletons. Sample: peripheral blood. This clonotype originated in a man aged 40-49 years with acute or convalescent COVID-19.

The CDR3 reads CASSHRRASGGAGETQYF. CDR3 bases: TGTGCCAGCAGCCACCGGAGGGCTAGCGGGGGGGCCGGGGAGACCCAGTACTTC. V and J are TRBV3-1 (or the pseudogene TRBV3-2) and TRBJ2-5; 12 bases map to TRBD2. Per germline, CDR1 LGHDT and CDR2 YNNKEL (reference sequence). Losses at the gene ends were 3 bases for V and 5 bases for J; bases not matched to a gene: 13. The CDR3 extends over 18 amino acids.